This entry is about one T cell receptor beta chain. The antigen remains unidentified. Germline V gene data show CDR1 as WNHNN and CDR2 as SYGVQD (reference sequence). V was clipped by 0 bases and J by 1 base; unmatched bases: 1. The CDR3 has 15 amino acids. It was focal radiation plus CTLA-4 blockade with ipilimumab that patients with chemo-refractory metastatic non-small-cell lung cancer received. Sequencing was performed with immunoSEQ multiplex PCR; in TCRdb, only in-frame clones are kept and a portion is missing. In the table there are more than 95,000 clones, roughly 74% of which are singletons. These data are taken from a study of radiotherapy plus CTLA-4 blockade in lung cancer. About the research overall: Patients showed objective responses in about 18% of cases and disease control in 30% to 40%. Study conclusions and caveats: Among reported predictors of response, early blood T cell clone dynamics with interferon-beta performed best.

The material was peripheral blood, obtained from a patient treated with radiotherapy plus ipilimumab. This TCR came from a human donor with non-small cell lung cancer who had a partial response to radiotherapy plus ipilimumab. Some clones in this sample may be carry-over from other donors' samples. The genes are TRBV10-1 and TRBJ2-5, with 8 bases fitting TRBD1. CDR3 nucleotide sequence: TGCGCCAGCAGTGAGTCAACAGGGGGCCAAGAGACCCAGTACTTC. Translation: CASSESTGGQETQYF.